Listed here is a single TCR beta chain. Its antigen is not known. TCRdb's copy holds only in-frame clones and misses some; the assay was immunoSEQ multiplex PCR. The sample gives about 140,000 clones, 88% of which show up once; around 8% is in the top ten. V gave up 8 bases and J gave up 1 base; unmatched junction bases: 5. This CDR3 comprises 16 residues. CDR1 is MDHEN and CDR2 is SYDVKM in the germline V gene. The data were taken from a study of cytomegalovirus exposure and HLA in healthy donors. Study at large: Per a later analysis, the roughly 700 first-cohort and fewer than 150 validation repertoires shared one platform.

Findings and limits, study-wide: According to a subsequent analysis, TCR clusters identified in the first cohort showed a tendency to co-occur across the approximately 120 validation repertoires. Altogether, 160 or so TCR beta chains were recorded as cytomegalovirus-associated. Rarity characterized most TCR sequences, yet some public TCRs appeared in many donors.

Material for sequencing was PBMCs. The chain couples TRBV28 to TRBJ2-1; TRBD2 matches at 13 bases. The receptor was derived from a woman aged 18-30 years in good health and CMV-seropositive. The CDR3 sequence is CASGTSGVGSYNEQFF. The CDR3 region has the DNA TGTGCCAGCGGGACTAGCGGGGTTGGTTCCTACAATGAGCAGTTCTTC.